This TCR beta chain was retrieved from a study of OX40 agonist ivuxolimab in advanced cancers. General study points: Both CD4+ and CD8+ T cell populations in blood had undergone clonal expansion by week 6 at 0.1 to 3.0 mg/kg.

The germline V gene encodes CDR1 SNHLY and CDR2 FYNNEI. The CDR3 covers 13 residues. J lost 10 bases, V lost 6 bases, and 6 bases had no gene match. Note on this clone: What it binds is not known.

Sequencing was performed with immunoSEQ multiplex PCR; in TCRdb, only in-frame clones are kept and a portion is missing. Of over 50,000 clones listed, approximately 85% are singletons. The material was CD4+ or CD8+ T cells sorted from blood, obtained in a trial of the OX40 agonist ivuxolimab. This TCR was sampled from an adult with an advanced solid tumor such as melanoma, head and neck, liver or kidney cancer. This chain uses TRBV2 with TRBJ1-6; 7 bases match TRBD1. The CDR3 protein is CASSRDRGSPLHF. CDR3 nucleotides: TGTGCCAGCAGCCGGGACAGAGGATCACCCCTCCACTTT.